This T cell receptor (beta chain) was captured by sequencing in a study of T cells after posttransplantation cyclophosphamide. The table lists this clone with many counts. The antigen remains unidentified. Study-wide results and caveats: After PTCy, TRB diversity resembled that of CNI/methotrexate controls. Later blood repertoires were often dominated by clones from the donor CD8+ memory compartment.

Cyclophosphamide on days +3 and +4 followed busulfan-fludarabine conditioning and a marrow graft. Clones were read by immunoSEQ multiplex PCR, and TCRdb kept only the in-frame ones, dropping some. The sample lists roughly 13,000 clones, none appearing once, the ten largest making up 23%. This TCR came from a female patient aged 40-50 years who received an allogeneic stem cell transplant from a related donor, was CMV-positive, and had no GVHD. The graft donor may have contributed some T cells. This specimen was PBMCs, taken 950 to 1,200 days after allogeneic stem cell transplant with posttransplant cyclophosphamide.

The CDR3 loop is CASSLMQGSNQPQHF. Here the CDR3 DNA reads TGTGCCAGCAGTTTAATGCAGGGCAGCAATCAGCCCCAGCATTTT. The rearrangement uses TRBV28 and TRBJ1-5; D might be TRBD1 (5 bases). This CDR3 is 15 amino acids long. Germline V CDR1 and CDR2: MDHEN, SYDVKM. Trimming stripped 2 bases from V and 1 base from J, with 9 bases between.